The 32 T cell receptor beta chains reported below all come from one sample, sequenced in a study of graft-versus-host responses after intestinal transplantation. Sequencing used immunoSEQ multiplex PCR; TCRdb keeps in-frame clones, though not all of them. Among more than 55,000 clones, roughly 89% were seen once, and the ten largest hold 1.5% to 2%. The specimen was PBMCs, collected 26 days after transplant. All receptors derive from a human patient who received an intestinal transplant, so some T cells may come from the graft donor.

CDR3 sequence reads: CASSPGNEQFF. CDR3 sequence (DNA): TGTGCCAGCAGTCCGGGTAATGAGCAGTTCTTC. This chain connects TRBV28 to TRBJ2-1; D remains ambiguous. Germline lookup yields CDR1 MDHEN and CDR2 SYDVKM. V was shortened by 5 bases and J by 7 bases, with 6 bases between the two germline ends. The CDR3 runs to 11 residues. Filled out from reference TRBV28 and TRBJ2-1, the complete variable domain reads DVKVTQSSRYLVKRTGEKVFLECVQDMDHENMFWYRQDPGLGLRLIYFSYDVKMKEKGDIPEGYSVSREKKERFSLILESASTNQTSMYLCASSPGNEQFFGPGTRLTVL.

This clone was observed a single time. Here the CDR3 DNA reads TGTGCCAGCAGCACCCGGAGAGATCCTAACACCGGGGAGCTGTTTTTT. Translated: CASSTRRDPNTGELFF. The chain has TRBV9 and TRBJ2-2; D ambiguous. CDR1 SGDLS and CDR2 YYNGEE come from the germline V gene. The CDR3 is 16 residues long. The V end lost 4 bases, the J end lost 2 bases, and 15 bases lay between the germline ends.

In DNA form, the CDR3 reads TGTGCCAGCAGCTTTGATCTGGGGAACAGCGGAGAGCAGTACTTC. Translation gives CASSFDLGNSGEQYF. This chain uses TRBV5-4 with TRBJ2-7; D may be TRBD2 (5 bases). The CDR3 is 15 residues long. The V gene's germline CDR1 is SGHNT and CDR2 YYREEE (reference sequence). The ends were cut back, 2 bases at V and 7 bases at J, with 19 bases in the middle.

The J gene is TRBJ1-1, the V gene TRBV5-4; 7 positions agree with TRBD1. CDR1 is SGHNT and CDR2 is YYREEE in the germline V gene (reference sequence). Losses at the gene ends were 4 bases for V and 4 bases for J; bases not matched to a gene: 7. The CDR3 spans 14 residues. This CDR3 is CASSTNQGGTEAFF. In DNA form, the CDR3 reads TGTGCCAGCAGCACCAACCAGGGGGGCACTGAAGCTTTCTTT.

J is TRBJ1-5 and V is TRBV9; 10 nucleotides agree with TRBD1. Germline V gene lookup returns CDR1 SGDLS and CDR2 YYNGEE. The CDR3 is made up of 19 amino acids. With V trimmed by 0 bases and J by 0 bases, 9 bases remained unmatched. The CDR3 DNA is TGTGCCAGCAGCGTAGAAGGGGGGACAGGGGAGTATAGCAATCAGCCCCAGCATTTT. It codes for CASSVEGGTGEYSNQPQHF.

The rearrangement uses TRBV1 and TRBJ1-5. TRBV1 represents a pseudogene. This CDR3 spans 15 amino acids. The CDR3 DNA reads as TGCACCGAGGGCCTCCGGGAACATAGCAATCAGCCCCAGCATTTT. This codes for CTEGLREHSNQPQHF.

This chain uses TRBV4-1 with TRBJ1-3; D unclear. Trimming pared 5 bases from V and 0 bases from J, leaving 11 bases between. The CDR3 sequence is 15 residues long. The V gene's germline CDR1 is MGHRA and CDR2 YSYEKL. CDR3 DNA sequence: TGCGCCAGCAGCGGTCGAGTACTCTCTGGAAACACCATATATTTT. Protein sequence: CASSGRVLSGNTIYF.

In this sample, this clone turned up a few times. The gene calls are TRBV7-9 and TRBJ1-2; D is ambiguous. The CDR3 loop spans 11 amino acids. Germline CDR1 and CDR2: SEHNR and FQNEAQ (reference sequence). Trimming stripped 7 bases from V and 4 bases from J, with 7 bases between. CDR3 protein: CASTTVYGYTF. The CDR3 DNA reads TGTGCCAGCACTACAGTCTATGGCTACACCTTC.

The CDR3 DNA follows: TGTGCCAGCAGTTCGTCTTCGACGGGTAGCTACACCTTC. As protein: CASSSSSTGSYTF. V is TRBV28 and J is TRBJ1-2; D call uncertain. Deletions cut 4 bases from V and 9 bases from J, with 15 bases between. Looked up from germline, CDR1 is MDHEN and CDR2 is SYDVKM. The length of the CDR3 is 13 residues.

The chain recombines TRBV15 with TRBJ2-7; tentative D call: TRBD1 (5 bases). The CDR3 loop spans 16 amino acids. Germline V gene data show CDR1 as LNHNV and CDR2 as YYDKDF (reference sequence). Trimming took off 3 bases at V and 6 bases at J, with 21 bases between the two ends. CDR3 nucleotides: TGTGCCACCAGCAGTTCCCCACGGGCAGGGCCCATCGAGCAGTACGTC. Residues: CATSSSPRAGPIEQYV.

This chain uses TRBV7-8 with TRBJ2-1; 9 bases are shared with TRBD1. V was clipped by 6 bases and J by 6 bases; unmatched bases: 12. CDR3 size: 16 residues. Looked up from germline, CDR1 is SGHVS and CDR2 is FQNEAQ. DNA of the CDR3: TGTGCCAGCAGTACACCTACGGGACAGGGCCCCAATGAGCAGTTCTTC. The encoded protein is CASSTPTGQGPNEQFF.

J is TRBJ1-2 and V is TRBV5-6, with D uncertain. The CDR3 covers 13 residues. Between the trimmed V and J ends, which lost 3 bases and 2 bases, there was a span of 8 bases. Per germline, CDR1 SGHDT and CDR2 YYEEEE. This chain's CDR3 is CASSSTANYGYTF. DNA of the CDR3: TGTGCCAGCAGCTCAACAGCCAACTATGGCTACACCTTC.

This chain connects TRBV5-4 to TRBJ2-5; no clear D gene. The germline CDR1 and CDR2 sequences are SGHNT and YYREEE (reference sequence). The CDR3 totals 15 residues. Deletions cut 1 base from V and 3 bases from J, with 13 bases between. CDR3 sequence (DNA): TGTGCCAGCAGCTTGTCGGGTAGCCGAGAAGAGACCCAGTACTTC. Amino acids: CASSLSGSREETQYF.

This clone was seen more than once but under ten times. The chain couples TRBV4-2 to TRBJ1-2, with TRBD1 matching 8 bases. CDR3 size: 15 residues. CDR1 and CDR2 (germline): LGHNA, YNFKEQ. Trimming cost V 3 bases and J 2 bases; bases outside gene matches: 5. The CDR3 bases are TGTGCCAGCAGCCAGGACAGGGACCCCAACTATGGCTACACCTTC. Translation: CASSQDRDPNYGYTF.

The gene calls are TRBV6-5 and TRBJ1-6; D not resolved. The germline V gene encodes CDR1 MNHEY and CDR2 SVGAGI. V lost 4 bases, J lost 9 bases, and 16 bases lay in between. The CDR3 length is 15 residues. The CDR3 DNA reads TGTGCCAGCAGTTCTACCGCGGGGTTTGGTTCACCCCTCCACTTT. This sequence encodes CASSSTAGFGSPLHF.

A single count supports this clone. V is TRBV9 and J is TRBJ1-6, with 7 bases matching TRBD1. With V trimmed by 3 bases and J by 0 bases, 6 bases remained unmatched. The CDR3 length is 17 residues. Germline-derived CDR1 and CDR2 are SGDLS and YYNGEE. The CDR3 loop is CASSAPGGSSYNSPLHF. The CDR3 coding sequence is TGTGCCAGCAGCGCCCCAGGGGGTAGCTCCTATAATTCACCCCTCCACTTT. Combining the CDR3 with reference TRBV9 and TRBJ1-6 gives the whole variable domain DSGVTQTPKHLITATGQRVTLRCSPRSGDLSVYWYQQSLDQGLQFLIQYYNGEERAKGNILERFSAQQFPDLHSELNLSSLELGDSALYFCASSAPGGSSYNSPLHFGNGTRLTVT.

The V and J genes are TRBV9 and TRBJ2-2; TRBD2 might be the D (5 bases). Between the trimmed V and J ends, which lost 4 bases and 3 bases, there was a span of 13 bases. The CDR3 covers 15 residues. CDR1 and CDR2 from the germline V gene are SGDLS and YYNGEE. In DNA, the CDR3 is TGTGCCAGCAGCACGGGCCTCGGGGACACCGGGGAGCTGTTTTTT. Its translation: CASSTGLGDTGELFF.

The chain couples TRBV5-6 to TRBJ1-1, with a tentative D call TRBD1 (5 bases). CDR3 length: 14 residues. V was shortened by 0 bases and J by 5 bases, with 11 bases between the two germline ends. Germline V gene data show CDR1 as SGHDT and CDR2 as YYEEEE. The CDR3 protein is CASSLVGGGTEAFF. The CDR3 nucleotides are TGTGCCAGCAGCTTGGTTGGGGGGGGGACTGAAGCTTTCTTT. Based on the CDR3 plus reference TRBV5-6 and TRBJ1-1, the full variable domain is DAGVTQSPTHLIKTRGQQVTLRCSPKSGHDTVSWYQQALGQGPQFIFQYYEEEERQRGNFPDRFSGHQFPNYSSELNVNALLLGDSALYLCASSLVGGGTEAFFGQGTRLTVV.

The V gene is TRBV10-3, the J gene TRBJ1-2; a weak D match, TRBD1 (5 bases). V lost 0 bases and J 13 bases, leaving 27 bases between the germline ends. The CDR3 extends over 17 amino acids. In germline, CDR1 is ENHRY, CDR2 SYGVKD. The CDR3 loop is CAISESGQGKGGGGCTF. The DNA for the CDR3 is TGTGCCATCAGTGAGTCGGGGCAGGGAAAGGGAGGTGGGGGTTGCACCTTC.

This rearrangement joins TRBV19 to TRBJ2-1, with TRBD2 matching over 9 bases. Germline CDR1 is LNHDA and CDR2 is SQIVND (reference sequence). This CDR3 comprises 15 residues. V trimming: 1 base; J trimming: 9 bases; junction bases outside the gene matches: 7. The CDR3 DNA is TGTGCCAGTAGTATAGGGCGGGGGGGCCGCCGTGAGCAGTTCTTC. The encoded protein is CASSIGRGGRREQFF.

This CDR3 is CASSFWHGPNYGYTF. DNA for the CDR3: TGTGCCAGCAGTTTTTGGCATGGGCCTAACTATGGCTACACCTTC. The genes are TRBV28 and TRBJ1-2, with no clear D. Germline assignment: CDR1 MDHEN and CDR2 SYDVKM. The CDR3 totals 15 residues. V dropped 3 bases and J dropped 0 bases, with 11 bases sitting between them.

The genes are TRBV19 and TRBJ1-2; 8 bases fit TRBD1. The V and J ends lost 5 bases and 8 bases, in that order; junction bases with no gene match: 16. Looked up from germline, CDR1 is LNHDA and CDR2 is SQIVND (reference sequence). This CDR3 contains 16 residues. The CDR3 sequence is CASSPNLLDRVRGYTF. DNA of the CDR3: TGTGCCAGTAGTCCAAACCTTCTGGACAGGGTAAGAGGCTACACCTTC.

Within the sample, this clone is medium-sized (0.01 to 0.1%). For the CDR3, the DNA is TGCGCCAGCAGCCAAGTGGGTGCGGGGGGTGTTCGTGAAAAACTGTTTTTT. Its protein product is CASSQVGAGGVREKLFF. The gene calls are TRBV4-1 and TRBJ1-4, with D perhaps matching TRBD1 (5 bases). V gave up 1 base and J gave up 7 bases, with 19 bases separating them. The CDR3 extends over 17 amino acids. The germline V gene encodes CDR1 MGHRA and CDR2 YSYEKL.

The V gene is TRBV28, the J gene TRBJ2-3, with 7 bases matching TRBD2. Germline trimming cut 3 bases from V and 3 bases from J; bases unmatched to any gene: 12. The CDR3 is 17 amino acids. Germline assignment: CDR1 MDHEN and CDR2 SYDVKM. The CDR3 DNA sequence: TGTGCCAGCAGTTTCCGGCTGGGCGGGCGGGGGACAGATACGCAGTATTTT. Its translation is CASSFRLGGRGTDTQYF.

This clone was seen a single time. The V and J genes are TRBV7-8 and TRBJ2-7, with D possibly matching TRBD1 (6 bases). The germline gives CDR1 SGHVS, CDR2 FQNEAQ. The V end lost 1 base, the J end lost 3 bases, and 10 bases lay between the germline ends. The CDR3 is 14 residues long. CDR3 sequence: CASSLGPGDYEQYF. The DNA of the CDR3 is TGTGCCAGCAGCTTAGGCCCAGGGGACTACGAGCAGTACTTC.

The chain is built from TRBV6-6 and TRBJ1-6; 7 nucleotides line up with TRBD1. This CDR3 spans 15 amino acids. Germline V lookup: CDR1 MNHNY, CDR2 SVGAGI (reference sequence). J gave up 7 bases and V 4 bases, and 7 bases lay outside the gene matches. The CDR3 loop is CASSSADRDNSPLHF. In DNA, the CDR3 is TGTGCCAGCAGTTCGGCCGACAGGGACAATTCACCCCTCCACTTT.

This chain uses TRBV7-9 with TRBJ1-3, with 7 bases identical to TRBD1. The CDR3 sequence is 14 residues long. V gave up 5 bases and J gave up 2 bases; unmatched junction bases: 3. Germline-derived CDR1 and CDR2 are SEHNR and FQNEAQ (reference sequence). CDR3 in amino acids: CASSPGTAGNTIYF. DNA for the CDR3: TGTGCCAGCAGCCCGGGGACAGCTGGAAACACCATATATTTT.

The rearrangement joins TRBV29-1 to TRBJ1-6; D possibly corresponds to TRBD1 (5 bases). The CDR3 is 14 amino acids. The germline V gene has CDR1 SQVTM and CDR2 ANQGSEA. With 7 bases removed from V and 0 bases from J, the gap between germline ends came to 10 bases. The DNA for the CDR3 is TGCAGCGGGGGGAGGTCCTCCTATAATTCACCCCTCCACTTT. This sequence encodes CSGGRSSYNSPLHF.

The chain recombines TRBV15 with TRBJ2-4; 7 nucleotides match TRBD2. Losses at the gene ends were 5 bases for V and 6 bases for J; bases not matched to a gene: 7. The CDR3 spans 14 residues. CDR1 is LNHNV, CDR2 YYDKDF, per germline (reference sequence). The CDR3 region has the DNA TGTGCCACCAGCCGGCGGGGGTCCGGAAACATTCAGTACTTC. Protein sequence: CATSRRGSGNIQYF. Variable domain in full (rest from reference TRBV15 and TRBJ2-4): DAMVIQNPRYQVTQFGKPVTLSCSQTLNHNVMYWYQQKSSQAPKLLFHYYDKDFNNEADTPDNFQSRRPNTSFCFLDIRSPGLGDTAMYLCATSRRGSGNIQYFGAGTRLSVL.

The chain joins TRBV7-9 to TRBJ2-1; a weak D match, TRBD1 (6 bases). Trimming removed 5 bases from V and 6 bases from J, with 14 bases in between. The germline gives CDR1 SEHNR, CDR2 FQNEAQ (reference sequence). This CDR3 has 14 residues. In DNA, the CDR3 is TGTGCCAGCAGCCCCCCTGAGGGGGTCAATGAGCAGTTCTTC. Translation gives CASSPPEGVNEQFF.

This chain joins TRBV19 and TRBJ2-6; weak D call: TRBD2 (6 bases). The CDR3 extends over 13 amino acids. Trimming took off 8 bases at V and 3 bases at J, with 8 bases between the two ends. Germline V gives CDR1 LNHDA, CDR2 SQIVND (reference sequence). The CDR3 region has the DNA TGTGCCAGTGGAGGGTATGGGGCCAACGTCCTGACTTTC. Its translation: CASGGYGANVLTF.

V gene TRBV7-9 combines with J gene TRBJ1-2; tentative D call: TRBD1 (6 bases). V was pared by 5 bases and J by 1 base, with 8 bases between. Germline V lookup: CDR1 SEHNR, CDR2 FQNEAQ (reference sequence). The CDR3 covers 13 residues. The CDR3 here is CASSIQGNYGYTF. CDR3 DNA: TGTGCCAGCAGCATACAGGGTAACTATGGCTACACCTTC.